This entry lists 27 T cell receptor beta chains sequenced from one sample in a study of tumor-infiltrating lymphocytes in oesophageal squamous cell carcinoma. TCRdb used MiXCR to reprocess the PCR reads, holding one entry per CDR3 protein. The table lists 9,500 to 15,000 distinct CDR3 sequences, 50% to 65% of them singletons, with around 32% in the top ten. Material: esophageal tumor tissue. The origin of the receptors is a female donor with esophageal squamous cell carcinoma.

This clonotype was recorded many times. V is TRBV6-1 and J is TRBJ1-4, with a tentative D call TRBD1 (6 bases). The CDR3 length is 15 residues. Trimming took off 6 bases at V and 8 bases at J, with 19 bases between the two ends. CDR1 and CDR2 from the germline V gene are MNHNS and SASEGT. As DNA, the CDR3 is TGTGCCAGCAGCTGGGGGACACCGCTGGGAGAAAAACTGTTTTTT. Translated, it gives CASSWGTPLGEKLFF.

By share, this clonotype ranks as medium-sized. V usage is TRBV4-2 and J usage is TRBJ2-6, with 7 bases matching TRBD1. Germline V gene data show CDR1 as LGHNA and CDR2 as YNFKEQ. The CDR3 is 15 residues long. V was pared by 4 bases and J by 1 base, with 1 base of the junction left unmatched. CDR3 in DNA: TGTGCCAGCAGCCCGGGACAGTCTGGGGCCAACGTCCTGACTTTC. It encodes CASSPGQSGANVLTF.

This clonotype has just one count. V and J are TRBV5-5 and TRBJ1-5; D is ambiguous. Trimming removed 1 base at V and 5 bases at J, with 7 bases between. Germline CDR1 reads SGHKS; CDR2 reads YYEKEE (reference sequence). There are 13 residues in the CDR3. The CDR3 bases are TGTGCCAGCAGCTTGAGACGAGATCAGCCCCAGCATTTT. This translates into CASSLRRDQPQHF.

The chain combines TRBV11-3 with TRBJ2-2; the match to TRBD2 covers 14 bases. V gave up 1 base and J gave up 2 bases; unmatched junction bases: 12. This CDR3 contains 21 residues. Germline V CDR1 and CDR2: SGHNT, YENEEA. The chain's CDR3 is CASSLGVSGLAGVINTGELFF. DNA of the CDR3: TGTGCCAGCAGCTTAGGAGTTTCGGGACTAGCGGGGGTTATCAACACCGGGGAGCTGTTTTTT.

There are a few counts of this clonotype. A read error may produce the germline difference seen at one junction end. The V and J genes are TRBV6-1 and TRBJ1-1; 10 positions match TRBD1. CDR3 length: 13 residues. Germline V CDR1 and CDR2: MNHNS, SASEGT. This chain's CDR3 is CASSDGTGALVVF. In DNA form, the CDR3 reads TGTGCCAGCAGTGACGGGACAGGGGCTCTGGTCGTCTTT.

This clonotype was seen a handful of times. The chain carries TRBV7-9 and TRBJ2-1; no reliable D call. Germline V gene lookup returns CDR1 SEHNR and CDR2 FQNEAQ (reference sequence). The CDR3 contains 16 residues. V lost 5 bases and J 0 bases, leaving 14 bases between the germline ends. The CDR3 loop is CASSPSILSSYNEQFF. In DNA form, the CDR3 reads TGTGCCAGCAGCCCCTCAATCCTGAGCTCCTACAATGAGCAGTTCTTC.

This clonotype was seen only a few times. This is likely a read error, given that the CDR3 carries no conserved phenylalanine or tryptophan at its end. Because the CDR3's place on the DNA is in doubt, the DNA is left out and the CDR3 is given as listed by TCRdb. The V gene is TRBV28, the J gene TRBJ2-6. Germline V CDR1 and CDR2: MDHEN, SYDVKM. The CDR3 is 9 amino acids long, termini counted. The CDR3 reads CASSFRLIS.

This sequence joins TRBV20-1 and TRBJ2-1, with 13 bases that match TRBD2. With the DNA end fitting TRBJ2-7 better, the J assignment may be wrong. Germline CDR1 DFQATT, CDR2 SNEGSKA (reference sequence). The CDR3 contains 14 residues. The CDR3 reads CSARTSGSTYEQYF. DNA for the CDR3: TGCAGTGCGAGGACTAGCGGGAGTACCTACGAGCAGTACTTC.

The CDR3 loop is CASSYDPQGNIQYF. CDR3 DNA sequence: TGTGCCAGCAGTTACGATCCCCAGGGAAACATTCAGTACTTC. The chain is built from TRBV6-5 and TRBJ2-6; D perhaps matches TRBD1 (5 bases). The assigned J gene may be wrong: the sequence end matches TRBJ2-4 better. From germline, CDR1 is MNHEY and CDR2 SVGAGI. The CDR3 length is 14 residues.

This chain links TRBV6-2 or TRBV6-3 with TRBJ2-5, with D perhaps being TRBD1 or TRBD2 (7 bases each). V was clipped by 10 bases and J by 2 bases, with 17 bases between them. Germline V CDR1 and CDR2: MNHEY, SVGEGT. This CDR3 spans 14 amino acids. The CDR3, as DNA: TGTGCCATCGAAAACAGGGGAGGGCAAGAGACCCAGTACTTC. Amino acid sequence: CAIENRGGQETQYF.

Note on this clonotype: Being one base from a much bigger clone, this may be a read error. This rearrangement joins TRBV18 to TRBJ2-7, with TRBD1 as a possible D gene (5 bases). Germline V gene lookup returns CDR1 KGHSH and CDR2 LQKENI. Deletions cut 3 bases from V and 7 bases from J, with 22 bases between. The CDR3 is made up of 16 amino acids. The CDR3, as DNA: TGTGCCAGCTCACCGACCAGGGCCAATACTGGCAATGAGCAGTACTTC. It is translated as CASSPTRANTGNEQYF.

Here the CDR3 DNA reads TGTGCCAGCAGTGAAACAACCACTAGCGGGAGTTATACGCAGTATTTT. Protein product: CASSETTTSGSYTQYF. The rearrangement uses TRBV6-2 or TRBV6-3 and TRBJ2-3, with 11 bases matching TRBD2. CDR1 and CDR2 (germline): MNHEY, SVGEGT. With V trimmed by 5 bases and J by 7 bases, 11 bases remained unmatched. CDR3 length: 16 residues.

This rearrangement joins TRBV7-6 to TRBJ2-1, with D uncertain. The CDR3 runs 13 residues. Trimming pared 5 bases from V and 11 bases from J, leaving 16 bases between. Germline V lookup: CDR1 SGHVS, CDR2 FNYEAQ. This CDR3 is CASSPPIAQQQFF. CDR3 sequence (DNA): TGTGCCAGCAGCCCCCCTATTGCACAACAGCAGTTCTTC.

The chain employs TRBV7-3 and TRBJ2-4; 9 bases agree with TRBD2. The CDR3 is made up of 17 amino acids. The V segment lost 1 base and the J segment 13 bases; nucleotides outside the gene matches: 17. CDR1 and CDR2 (germline): SGHTA, FQGTGA. The CDR3 DNA reads as TGTGCCAGCAGCTTAAAGGCCGGGCTAGCGGGGCCCAATGAGCAGTACTTC. This codes for CASSLKAGLAGPNEQYF. The entire variable domain, with the rest obtained from reference TRBV7-3 and TRBJ2-4, is as follows: GAGVSQTPSNKVTEKGKYVELRCDPISGHTALYWYRQSLGQGPEFLIYFQGTGAADDSGLPNDRFFAVRPEGSVSTLKIQRTERGDSAVYLCASSLKAGLAGPNEQYFGAGTRLSVL.

This clonotype was seen more than once but under ten times. The chain carries TRBV28 and TRBJ1-2, with D hard to call. Trimming removed 6 bases from V and 3 bases from J, with 11 bases in between. This CDR3 region has 13 residues. Germline CDR1 MDHEN, CDR2 SYDVKM. The CDR3 here is CASRAPHDYGYTF. Written as DNA, the CDR3 is TGTGCCAGCAGGGCGCCCCATGACTATGGCTACACCTTC.

This chain uses TRBV7-2 with TRBJ2-5; 7 nucleotides agree with TRBD2. J lost 1 base, V lost 5 bases, and 4 bases had no gene match. CDR3 length: 14 residues. Germline loops: CDR1 SGHTA, CDR2 FQGNSA. CDR3 bases: TGTGCCAGCAGCCCGACTAGCACCCAAGAGACCCAGTACTTC. Its translation is CASSPTSTQETQYF.

On this clonotype itself: This likely comes from a read error, as the CDR3 has no conserved phenylalanine or tryptophan at its end. Because the CDR3's place on the DNA is in doubt, the DNA is left out and the CDR3 is given as listed by TCRdb. The J gene is TRBJ1-1, the V gene TRBV7-3; the DNA was not used to check the table's D call, TRBD1. CDR1 and CDR2 from the germline V gene are SGHTA and FQGTGA. The CDR3 length equals 16 residues, ends included. CDR3 residues: CASSLGTEIHPSTLGT.

This clonotype was picked up one time. An end of the junction differs from the germline gene, which may be a read error. The gene calls are TRBV7-6 and TRBJ2-5, with unresolved D. Germline V gene sequence: CDR1 SGHVS, CDR2 FNYEAQ. The CDR3 runs 13 residues. CDR3 sequence (DNA): TGTGCTAGCAGCGCCGCAGGCCGGGAGACCCAGTACTTC. Translated: CASSAAGRETQYF.

This clonotype was picked up many times. The chain couples TRBV6-1 to TRBJ2-5; D not resolved. The CDR3 is made up of 11 amino acids. Per germline, CDR1 MNHNS and CDR2 SASEGT. V dropped 4 bases and J dropped 11 bases, with 11 bases sitting between them. The CDR3 nucleotides read TGTGCCAGCAGTGCACTAATTGAGCAGTACTTC. It codes for CASSALIEQYF.

The chain employs TRBV29-1 and TRBJ2-3, with TRBD2 identical over 13 bases. The CDR3 extends over 12 amino acids. Germline V lookup: CDR1 SQVTM, CDR2 ANQGSEA. V trimming: 5 bases; J trimming: 8 bases; junction bases outside the gene matches: 1. The CDR3 protein is CSVWTSGSTQYF. CDR3 DNA: TGCAGCGTTTGGACTAGCGGGAGTACGCAGTATTTT.

The chain has TRBV6-1 and TRBJ1-2, with 7 bases aligning to TRBD1. Germline-derived CDR1 and CDR2 are MNHNS and SASEGT. The CDR3 spans 15 residues. The junction had 13 bases not matched to a gene; V was cut back by 6 bases and J by 6 bases. This chain's CDR3 is CASRNRDSLVDGYTF. DNA of the CDR3: TGTGCCAGCAGAAACCGGGACAGCTTGGTGGATGGCTACACCTTC.

The chain carries TRBV10-3 and TRBJ2-5, with a tentative D call TRBD2 (6 bases). The CDR3 runs to 15 residues. The V end lost 3 bases, the J end lost 11 bases, and 22 bases lay between the germline ends. Germline V lookup: CDR1 ENHRY, CDR2 SYGVKD. The CDR3 DNA is TGTGCCATCAGTGAACAGACGGGAGCCATCAGTGAGCAGTACTTC. The encoded protein is CAISEQTGAISEQYF.

This clonotype appeared a few times. This is likely a read error, given that the CDR3 carries no conserved phenylalanine or tryptophan at its end. It is unclear where the CDR3 begins or ends on the DNA, so no DNA is shown, and the CDR3 is as TCRdb lists it. This chain connects TRBV6-7 to TRBJ2-7; the DNA was not used to check the table's D call, TRBD1. TRBV6-7 is an open reading frame, and its role is uncertain. The CDR3 totals 17 residues, both ends included. This CDR3 is CASSYSTGCTYGYTFGS.

V gene TRBV6-6 combines with J gene TRBJ2-3; 10 bases fit TRBD1. The tail of the sequence fits TRBJ2-7 better, so the J call may be wrong. The CDR3 contains 12 residues. The germline V gene encodes CDR1 MNHNY and CDR2 SVGAGI (reference sequence). The CDR3 here is CAFRDRGFKQYF. CDR3 DNA sequence: TGTGCCTTTCGGGACAGGGGTTTCAAGCAGTACTTC.

V is TRBV6-1 and J is TRBJ2-7; D uncertain. CDR1 MNHNS and CDR2 SASEGT come from the germline V gene. The V gene lost 3 bases and the J gene lost 13 bases, with 10 bases spanning the gap. CDR3 size: 10 residues. The CDR3 here is CASSEGSIYF. CDR3 nucleotide sequence: TGTGCCAGCAGTGAGGGAAGCATTTACTTC.

The chain joins TRBV28 to TRBJ2-3; unclear D gene. Trimming stripped 3 bases from V and 1 base from J, with 11 bases between. Germline CDR1 MDHEN, CDR2 SYDVKM. The CDR3 is 15 residues long. Written as DNA, the CDR3 is TGTGCCAGCAGTTTTGGATTAGCCCGCACAGATACGCAGTATTTT. Translating it yields CASSFGLARTDTQYF.

This clonotype has only one observation. V and J are TRBV6-2 or TRBV6-3 and TRBJ2-5, with 9 bases fitting TRBD2. The J call could be wrong; TRBJ2-1 is a better fit for the DNA end. The CDR3 is 14 residues long. Germline lookup yields CDR1 MNHEY and CDR2 SVGEGT. DNA for the CDR3: TGTGCCAGCACAGAAGCGGGGGGCTACAATGAGCAGTTCTTC. Amino acid sequence: CASTEAGGYNEQFF.